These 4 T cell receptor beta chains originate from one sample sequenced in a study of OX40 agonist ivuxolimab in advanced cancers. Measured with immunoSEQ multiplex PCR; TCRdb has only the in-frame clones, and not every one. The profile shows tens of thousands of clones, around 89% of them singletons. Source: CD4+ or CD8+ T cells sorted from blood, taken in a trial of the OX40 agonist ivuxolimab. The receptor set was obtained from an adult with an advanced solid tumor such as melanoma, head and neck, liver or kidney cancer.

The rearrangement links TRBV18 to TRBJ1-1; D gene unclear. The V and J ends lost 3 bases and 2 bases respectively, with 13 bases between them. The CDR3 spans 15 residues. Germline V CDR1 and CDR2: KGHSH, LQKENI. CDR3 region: CASSPSFSDNTEAFF. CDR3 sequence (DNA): TGTGCCAGCTCACCCTCCTTTAGCGATAACACTGAAGCTTTCTTT.

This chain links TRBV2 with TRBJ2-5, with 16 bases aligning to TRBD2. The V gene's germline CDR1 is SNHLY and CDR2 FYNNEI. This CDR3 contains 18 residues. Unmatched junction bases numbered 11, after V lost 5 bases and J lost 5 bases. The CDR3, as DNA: TGTGCCAGCAGTCCCGACGGGACTAGCGGGAGGGCGTGGGAGACCCAGTACTTC. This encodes CASSPDGTSGRAWETQYF.

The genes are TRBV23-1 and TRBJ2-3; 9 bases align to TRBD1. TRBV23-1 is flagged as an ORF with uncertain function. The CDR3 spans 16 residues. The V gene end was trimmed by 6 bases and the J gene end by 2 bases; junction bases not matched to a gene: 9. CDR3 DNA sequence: TGCGCCAGCAGACATCCGGGACAGGGAACCACAGATACGCAGTATTTT. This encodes CASRHPGQGTTDTQYF.

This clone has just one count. The chain's CDR3 is CASRRDRATNEKLFF. The CDR3 DNA sequence: TGTGCCAGCAGACGGGACAGGGCAACTAATGAAAAACTGTTTTTT. The chain joins TRBV27 to TRBJ1-4; 9 bases match TRBD1. The germline CDR1 and CDR2 sequences are MNHEY and SMNVEV (reference sequence). Trimming at V came to 6 bases and at J to 0 bases, leaving 2 bases not matched to a gene. CDR3 length equals 15 residues.